One sample yielded the 5 T cell receptor beta chains listed below, sequenced in a study of cytomegalovirus exposure and HLA in healthy donors. The primer mix had 60 Vbeta and 13 Jbeta primers. The assay was immunoSEQ multiplex PCR, and TCRdb's table has in-frame clones only and misses some. The data hold some 76,000 clones, with 86% observed a single time. The sample taken for sequencing was PBMCs. The receptors derive from a woman between 25 and 40 years old in good health and CMV-seronegative.

The chain is built from TRBV19 and TRBJ2-7, with a tentative D call TRBD2 (6 bases). The CDR3 length is 14 residues. Germline V CDR1 and CDR2: LNHDA, SQIVND (reference sequence). V was shortened by 5 bases and J by 2 bases, with 13 bases between the two germline ends. The CDR3 region has the DNA TGTGCCAGTAGTGCGGGAATACGGCCCTACGAGCAGTACTTC. Its translation is CASSAGIRPYEQYF.

The V call is TRBV2, the J call TRBJ2-5; the match to TRBD1 covers 8 bases. Germline-derived CDR1 and CDR2 are SNHLY and FYNNEI. The CDR3 loop spans 15 amino acids. V shed 2 bases and J 1 base; nucleotides not matched to a gene: 3. The CDR3 coding sequence is TGTGCCAGCAGTGAACGGGACAGGATCCAAGAGACCCAGTACTTC. Translation: CASSERDRIQETQYF.

V gene TRBV2 combines with J gene TRBJ2-2, with unresolved D. CDR1 is SNHLY, CDR2 FYNNEI, per germline. Trimming cost V 6 bases and J 7 bases, with 15 bases left between them. The CDR3 length is 14 residues. The CDR3 here is CASSAVYSLGELFF. The CDR3 region has the DNA TGTGCCAGCAGCGCCGTGTACTCACTCGGGGAGCTGTTTTTT.

The chain has TRBV15 and TRBJ2-7; 9 bases are a match to TRBD2. CDR3 size: 15 residues. Germline CDR1 reads LNHNV; CDR2 reads YYDKDF (reference sequence). The J segment lost 2 bases and the V segment lost 3 bases, leaving 5 bases of the junction unmatched. The CDR3 DNA follows: TGTGCCACCAGCAGGAATATAGCGGGGGCCTACGAGCAGTACTTC. Translation: CATSRNIAGAYEQYF.

V is TRBV5-1 and J is TRBJ2-1; no definite D call. The ends were cut back, 0 bases at V and 8 bases at J, with 9 bases in the middle. Per germline, CDR1 SGHRS and CDR2 YFSETQ. The CDR3 spans 13 residues. The CDR3 here is CASSLGVGDEQFF. The CDR3 DNA is TGCGCCAGCAGCTTGGGTGTCGGTGATGAGCAGTTCTTC. The full variable domain, rest sourced from reference TRBV5-1 and TRBJ2-1, is KAGVTQTPRYLIKTRGQQVTLSCSPISGHRSVSWYQQTPGQGLQFLFEYFSETQRNKGNFPGRFSGRQFSNSRSEMNVSTLELGDSALYLCASSLGVGDEQFFGPGTRLTVL.